The rows below give T cell receptor beta chains drawn from one sample of a study of shared clonotypes between healthy human individuals. TCRdb's table, derived via immunoSEQ multiplex PCR, lists solely in-frame clones and lacks some. The sample gives about 1,500,000 clones, 95% to 97% of which show up once; 1% to 1.5% is in the top ten. The sequenced sample consisted of naive CD4+ T cells sorted from blood. These receptors were collected from a man aged 25-45 years in good health. Both conserved end residues are part of each CDR3. A D gene is named only where the DNA matches it firmly. Size is omitted from some rows. Given values are once, few, many or a class for expanded clones.

d_call	v_call	j_call	clone_size	cdr3_nt	cdr3_aa
-	TRBV13	TRBJ2-7	-	TGTGCCAGCAGCTTAGTTGGTATGCAGTACGAGCAGTACTTC	CASSLVGMQYEQYF
-	TRBV6-1	TRBJ2-3	once	TGTGCCAGTCCAGGGTTTGGGTTTGGCACAGATACGCAGTATTTT	CASPGFGFGTDTQYF
-	TRBV7-8	TRBJ2-2	-	TGTGCCAGCAGCAGAGGGACAATTCGGCGTGGGGTGGACACCGGGGAGCTGTTTTTT	CASSRGTIRRGVDTGELFF
-	TRBV19	TRBJ2-1	-	TGTGCCAGTAAGGCCAGCGGGTGGGGCAATGAGCAGTTCTTC	CASKASGWGNEQFF
-	TRBV7-6	TRBJ2-1	-	TGTGCCAGCAGCGTGGTGACCTACAATGAGCAGTTCTTC	CASSVVTYNEQFF
TRBD2	TRBV7-3	TRBJ2-2	-	TGTGCCAGCAGCTCCGGAGCGGGATTCAACACCGGGGAGCTGTTTTTT	CASSSGAGFNTGELFF
TRBD1	TRBV7-9	TRBJ1-5	-	TGTGCCAGCAGCTTGAACAGGGGGAGCAATCAGCCCCAGCATTTT	CASSLNRGSNQPQHF
-	TRBV18	TRBJ2-1	-	TGTGCCAGCTCCACAGGGCTATTCAATGAGCAGTTCTTC	CASSTGLFNEQFF
TRBD1	TRBV10-1	TRBJ2-7	-	TGCGCCAGCAGTCCCCGACAGGGGGCATCCTACGAGCAGTACTTC	CASSPRQGASYEQYF
-	TRBV5-4	TRBJ2-5	-	TGTGCCGGCAGTACGCAGGCGTTCGAAGAGACCCAGTACTTC	CAGSTQAFEETQYF
-	TRBV5-1	TRBJ2-2	-	TGCGCCAGCAGCTTGGCTTCGCAGGGTAACACCGGGGAGCTGTTTTTT	CASSLASQGNTGELFF
TRBD1	TRBV19	TRBJ2-7	few	TGTGCCAGTAGTAACAGACAGGGGCCAACCTACGAGCAGTACTTC	CASSNRQGPTYEQYF
TRBD2	TRBV7-3	TRBJ2-1	once	TGTGCCAGCAGCCCGACTAGCGGAAAATTCTACAATGAGCAGTTCTTC	CASSPTSGKFYNEQFF
TRBD2	TRBV28	TRBJ2-2	-	TGTGCCAGCAGTTTACTAGCGGGAGGAGGCGGGCTGTTTTTT	CASSLLAGGGGLFF
TRBD1	TRBV5-1	TRBJ1-4	once	TGCGCCAGCAGCTCAGGGGGAACGGCTAATGAAAAACTGTTTTTT	CASSSGGTANEKLFF
-	TRBV5-6	TRBJ1-4	-	TGTGCCAGCAGCTTGGGACCGGAAAAACTGTTTTTT	CASSLGPEKLFF
TRBD2	TRBV28	TRBJ2-7	-	TGTGCCAGCAGGTCTGCGGGAGCTATCATTTACGAGCAGTACTTC	CASRSAGAIIYEQYF